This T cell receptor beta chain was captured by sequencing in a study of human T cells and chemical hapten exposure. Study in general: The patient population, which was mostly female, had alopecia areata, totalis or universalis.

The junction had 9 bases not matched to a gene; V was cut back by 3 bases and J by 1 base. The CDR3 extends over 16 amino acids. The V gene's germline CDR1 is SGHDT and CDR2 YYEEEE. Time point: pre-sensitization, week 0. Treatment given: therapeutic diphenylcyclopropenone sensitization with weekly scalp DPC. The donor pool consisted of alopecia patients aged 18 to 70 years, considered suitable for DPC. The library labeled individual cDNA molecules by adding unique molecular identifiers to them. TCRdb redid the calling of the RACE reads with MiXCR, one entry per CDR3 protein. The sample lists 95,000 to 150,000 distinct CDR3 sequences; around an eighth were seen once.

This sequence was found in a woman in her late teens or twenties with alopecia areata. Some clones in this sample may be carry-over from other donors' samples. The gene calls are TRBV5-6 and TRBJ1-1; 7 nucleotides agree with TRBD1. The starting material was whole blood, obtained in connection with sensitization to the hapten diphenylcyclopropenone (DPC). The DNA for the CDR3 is TGTGCCAGCAGCTCCTTGACAGGGTTGGAGAACACTGAAGCTTTCTTT. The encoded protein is CASSSLTGLENTEAFF.